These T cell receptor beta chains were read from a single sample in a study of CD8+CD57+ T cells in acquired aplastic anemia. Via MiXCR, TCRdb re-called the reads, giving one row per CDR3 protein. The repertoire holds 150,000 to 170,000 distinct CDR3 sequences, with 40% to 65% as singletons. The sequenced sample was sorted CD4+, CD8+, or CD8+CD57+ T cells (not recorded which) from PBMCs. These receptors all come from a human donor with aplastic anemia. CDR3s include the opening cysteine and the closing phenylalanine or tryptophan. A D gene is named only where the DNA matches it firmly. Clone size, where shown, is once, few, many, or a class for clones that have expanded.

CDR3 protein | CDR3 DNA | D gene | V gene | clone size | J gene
CASSDLRAGSYEQYF | TGTGCCAGCAGTGACCTCCGGGCAGGATCCTACGAGCAGTACTTC | . | TRBV2 | few | TRBJ2-7
CASGGANSGANVLTF | TGTGCCAGCGGGGGCGCCAATTCTGGGGCCAACGTCCTGACTTTC | . | TRBV6-1 | once | TRBJ2-6
CASSLDWQETQYF | TGTGCCAGCAGCTTGGACTGGCAAGAGACCCAGTACTTC | . | TRBV5-6 | . | TRBJ2-5
CSASSPWEYTEAFF | TGCAGTGCCAGCAGTCCCTGGGAGTATACTGAAGCTTTCTTT | . | TRBV20-1 | . | TRBJ1-1
CASNSGENTEAFF | TGTGCCAGCAACTCTGGGGAGAACACTGAAGCTTTCTTT | . | TRBV7-2 | many | TRBJ1-1
CASSPTTGKGEQYF | TGTGCCAGCAGCCCTACTACAGGGAAAGGCGAGCAGTACTTC | . | TRBV12-3/TRBV12-4 | many | TRBJ2-7
CANSSRAGTQYF | TGTGCCAACAGCTCTCGAGCCGGAACCCAGTACTTC | . | TRBV7-9 | many | TRBJ2-5
CASSLGGTGENEKLFF | TGTGCCAGCAGTCTAGGTGGAACAGGGGAGAATGAAAAACTGTTTTTT | TRBD1 | TRBV7-8 | . | TRBJ1-4
CASSFGQGSTDTQYF | TGTGCCAGCAGCTTCGGACAGGGTAGCACAGATACGCAGTATTTT | TRBD1 | TRBV7-3 | many | TRBJ2-3
CASSSSQNQPQHF | TGTGCCAGCAGCTCGTCGCAGAATCAGCCCCAGCATTTT | . | TRBV7-9 | many | TRBJ1-5
CATREAPYEQYF | TGTGCCACCCGTGAGGCACCTTACGAGCAGTACTTC | . | TRBV6-1 | many | TRBJ2-7
CASSYEQGAMIGYTF | TGTGCCAGCAGTTACGAACAGGGGGCAATGATTGGCTACACCTTC | TRBD1 | TRBV6-5 | . | TRBJ1-2
CAISSTTQGGTEAFF | TGTGCCATCAGTTCAACAACACAGGGTGGCACTGAAGCTTTCTTT | . | TRBV10-3 | . | TRBJ1-1
CASGPLLSPLHF | TGTGCCAGCGGCCCCCTTCTTTCACCCCTCCACTTT | . | TRBV7-2 | . | TRBJ1-6
CAISGTQPGELFF | TGTGCCATCAGTGGTACTCAACCCGGGGAGCTGTTTTTT | . | TRBV10-3 | . | TRBJ2-2
CASSWEGRENYGYTF | TGTGCCAGCAGTTGGGAGGGCAGGGAAAACTATGGCTACACCTTC | . | TRBV12-3/TRBV12-4 | . | TRBJ1-2
CATSDPGTSGTRETQYF | TGTGCCACCAGTGATCCAGGGACTAGCGGGACGCGGGAGACCCAGTACTTC | TRBD2 | TRBV24-1 | . | TRBJ2-5
CAIKMTREVAEAFF | TGTGCCATCAAAATGACCAGAGAGGTAGCTGAAGCTTTCTTT | . | TRBV10-3 | . | TRBJ1-1
CATSRGTGGIAFF | TGTGCCACCAGCAGAGGTACAGGGGGTATTGCTTTCTTT | TRBD1 | TRBV15 | . | TRBJ1-1
CASISGGGSYEQYF | TGTGCCAGCATTAGCGGGGGCGGCTCCTACGAGCAGTACTTC | TRBD2 | TRBV28 | . | TRBJ2-7
CASRPRVYEQYF | TGTGCCAGCAGACCAAGGGTCTACGAGCAGTACTTC | . | TRBV2 | . | TRBJ2-7
CAIGPVDRYGYTF | TGTGCCATCGGGCCAGTAGATCGCTATGGCTACACCTTC | . | TRBV10-3 | . | TRBJ1-2
CASSLVGQYEQYF | TGTGCCAGCAGCTTAGTCGGCCAGTACGAGCAGTACTTC | . | TRBV7-9 | . | TRBJ2-7
CSVPENTEAFF | TGCAGCGTCCCCGAGAACACTGAAGCTTTCTTT | . | TRBV29-1 | . | TRBJ1-1
CASSFYTTGTVDGYTF | TGTGCCAGCAGCTTTTACACAACAGGGACGGTGGATGGCTACACCTTC | . | TRBV11-1 | many | TRBJ1-2
CASSQSASYNEQFF | TGTGCCAGCAGCCAATCGGCGAGCTACAATGAGCAGTTCTTC | . | TRBV7-6 | . | TRBJ2-1
CASKIAGLSTDTQYF | TGTGCCAGCAAGATAGCGGGGCTCAGCACAGATACGCAGTATTTT | TRBD2 | TRBV12-3/TRBV12-4 | . | TRBJ2-3
CSAEKQGEWGQPQHF | TGCAGTGCGGAAAAACAGGGGGAGTGGGGCCAGCCCCAGCATTTT | TRBD1 | TRBV20-1 | many | TRBJ1-5
CASRSDEALGSPLHF | TGTGCCAGTAGGTCCGACGAGGCCTTAGGTTCACCCCTCCACTTT | . | TRBV19 | few | TRBJ1-6
CATSRDGTYSSTDTQYF | TGTGCCACCAGCAGAGATGGCACTTACTCGAGCACAGATACGCAGTATTTT | . | TRBV15 | once | TRBJ2-3
CSALDTPSSPLHF | TGCAGTGCTCTCGACACGCCTAGTTCACCCCTCCACTTT | . | TRBV20-1 | . | TRBJ1-6
CSVEGGDRANVLTF | TGCAGCGTTGAGGGGGGTGATCGGGCCAACGTCCTGACTTTC | . | TRBV29-1 | . | TRBJ2-6
CASSGDRANEQFF | TGTGCCAGCAGTGGGGACAGGGCCAATGAGCAGTTCTTC | TRBD1 | TRBV2 | . | TRBJ2-1
CASSRQGRSTEAFF | TGTGCCAGTAGCCGACAGGGGAGAAGCACTGAAGCTTTCTTT | TRBD1 | TRBV19 | . | TRBJ1-1
CAINQGATTEAFF | TGTGCCATCAACCAGGGAGCGACCACTGAAGCTTTCTTT | . | TRBV10-3 | . | TRBJ1-1
CSAMESGNSPLHF | TGCAGTGCTATGGAATCTGGCAATTCACCCCTCCACTTT | . | TRBV20-1 | . | TRBJ1-6
CASSVGLGGRREKLFF | TGTGCCAGCAGCGTAGGGTTAGGGGGTCGGCGTGAAAAACTGTTTTTT | . | TRBV9 | many | TRBJ1-4
CSANGAGTDTQYF | TGCAGTGCTAATGGGGCAGGCACAGATACGCAGTATTTT | . | TRBV20-1 | many | TRBJ2-3
CASEGGTSTDTQYF | TGTGCCAGCGAGGGCGGAACTAGCACAGATACGCAGTATTTT | . | TRBV2 | . | TRBJ2-3
CASRRGYTDTQYF | TGTGCCAGCCGGCGGGGGTACACAGATACGCAGTATTTT | TRBD2 | TRBV7-3 | once | TRBJ2-3
CASAEGGTEAFF | TGTGCCAGCGCAGAAGGGGGCACTGAAGCTTTCTTT | . | TRBV19 | many | TRBJ1-1
CASSQASAGSYEQYF | TGCGCCAGCAGCCAAGCGTCAGCGGGGTCCTACGAGCAGTACTTC | TRBD2 | TRBV4-3 | few | TRBJ2-7
CASLLDRGQETQYF | TGTGCCAGCTTACTAGATAGAGGCCAAGAGACCCAGTACTTC | . | TRBV7-2 | . | TRBJ2-5
CASTLGRNTEAFF | TGTGCCAGCACCCTCGGGAGAAACACTGAAGCTTTCTTT | . | TRBV6-2/TRBV6-3 | many | TRBJ1-1
CASSFSRTGDGYTF | TGTGCCAGCAGCTTTTCCCGGACAGGGGACGGCTACACCTTC | TRBD1 | TRBV5-6 | . | TRBJ1-2
CASSSNTEETQYF | TGTGCCAGCAGCTCCAACACGGAAGAGACCCAGTACTTC | . | TRBV7-7 | few | TRBJ2-5
CASSPQGSTEVFF | TGTGCCAGCAGTCCCCAGGGTAGCACTGAAGTTTTCTTT | . | TRBV27 | . | TRBJ1-1
CASSQDPGTGLGNTIYF | TGTGCCAGCAGCCAAGATCCGGGGACAGGGCTCGGAAACACCATATATTTT | TRBD1 | TRBV3-1 | few | TRBJ1-3
CASSLTGRGETQYF | TGTGCCAGCAGCTTAACAGGCCGAGGAGAGACCCAGTACTTC | . | TRBV7-6 | . | TRBJ2-5
CASSRGGPVPEQYF | TGTGCCAGCAGCCGTGGAGGGCCCGTACCCGAGCAGTACTTC | . | TRBV5-4 | . | TRBJ2-7
CASSLGVIGSGGSTDTQYF | TGTGCCAGCAGCTTAGGGGTCATAGGAAGCGGGGGTAGCACAGATACGCAGTATTTT | TRBD2 | TRBV11-1 | many | TRBJ2-3
CASSTSFGANTEAFF | TGTGCCAGTAGTACCTCGTTCGGGGCCAACACTGAAGCTTTCTTT | . | TRBV19 | . | TRBJ1-1
CASQTPRGSGYGYTF | TGTGCCAGCCAGACCCCACGGGGCAGTGGCTATGGCTACACCTTC | . | TRBV10-3 | . | TRBJ1-2
CSVVVSGRTSYEQYF | TGCAGCGTTGTGGTAAGCGGGAGGACCTCCTACGAGCAGTACTTC | TRBD2 | TRBV29-1 | . | TRBJ2-7